Listed here are 8 T cell receptor beta chains from one sample, sequenced in a study of neurological immune-mediated disorders. TCRdb fed the 5' RACE reads into MiXCR, producing one record per CDR3 protein. The table records roughly 74,000 distinct CDR3 sequences, around 5.5% of them present only once. Sequenced sample: PBMCs. The receptor set was obtained from a man in his late teens or twenties with multiple sclerosis.

This clonotype has at least ten counts. This chain joins TRBV28 and TRBJ1-1; D not certain. The germline V and J ends were trimmed by 5 bases and 0 bases, with 13 bases remaining between them. This CDR3 is built from 15 residues. Germline lookup yields CDR1 MDHEN and CDR2 SYDVKM. CDR3 in amino acids: CASSLPAALNTEAFF. CDR3 DNA sequence: TGTGCCAGCAGTCTCCCGGCAGCCTTGAACACTGAAGCTTTCTTT.

This clonotype has a count of ten or more. The chain is built from TRBV27 and TRBJ1-2; 11 nucleotides align to TRBD1. This CDR3 is 14 amino acids long. CDR1 and CDR2 (germline): MNHEY, SMNVEV (reference sequence). With V trimmed by 5 bases and J by 7 bases, 6 bases remained unmatched. This CDR3 is CASSLGQGASGYTF. CDR3 nucleotide sequence: TGTGCCAGCAGTCTAGGACAGGGGGCAAGTGGCTACACCTTC.

This clonotype was counted ten times or more. The chain links TRBV5-5 to TRBJ1-5, with D possibly being TRBD1 (6 bases). Germline V lookup: CDR1 SGHKS, CDR2 YYEKEE (reference sequence). CDR3 size: 15 residues. V gave up 0 bases and J gave up 4 bases, with 11 bases separating them. In nucleotides, the CDR3 is TGTGCCAGCAGCTTGGCCAAAGGGGGTAATCAGCCCCAGCATTTT. As protein: CASSLAKGGNQPQHF.

This clonotype has ten or more counts. The chain links TRBV29-1 to TRBJ1-4; 9 bases fit TRBD1. In germline, CDR1 is SQVTM, CDR2 ANQGSEA. The CDR3 is made up of 16 amino acids. V lost 6 bases, J lost 8 bases, and 16 bases stayed unmatched. The CDR3 bases are TGCAGCGTCGGTCCCGGGACAGGGTCGGTCGGGGAAAAACTGTTTTTT. This codes for CSVGPGTGSVGEKLFF.

This clonotype has a count of ten or more. V is TRBV7-3 and J is TRBJ2-1; the D call may be TRBD1 or TRBD2 (7 bases each). Trimming took 3 bases from V and 9 from J, leaving 18 bases between them. Per germline, CDR1 SGHTA and CDR2 FQGTGA. This CDR3 comprises 15 residues. In DNA form, the CDR3 reads TGTGCCAGCAGCTTGGGGTTGACAGGGAGGGGTGAGCAGTTCTTC. Residues: CASSLGLTGRGEQFF.

This clonotype was counted ten times or more. The chain has TRBV7-8 and TRBJ1-2, with 9 bases that match TRBD1. The CDR3 runs to 15 residues. Germline V gene sequence: CDR1 SGHVS, CDR2 FQNEAQ. Germline trimming cut 4 bases from V and 13 bases from J; bases unmatched to any gene: 16. DNA of the CDR3: TGTGCCAGCAGCTCTCAGTTCCCGGGACAGGGAGGCGCCACCTTC. Translating gives CASSSQFPGQGGATF.

Points on this clonotype: A junction end diverges from the germline sequence, so it may reflect a read error. The chain links TRBV20-1 to TRBJ2-6; tentatively, D is TRBD1 (5 bases). This CDR3 contains 13 residues. The germline gives CDR1 DFQATT, CDR2 SNEGSKA (reference sequence). CDR3 in DNA: TGCAGTGGAGGCGACTCTGGGGCCAAAGTCCTGACTTTC. Translation gives CSGGDSGAKVLTF.

At least ten counts were recorded for this clonotype. This chain connects TRBV19 to TRBJ1-1; no clear D. V was pared by 7 bases and J by 0 bases, with 15 bases between. The CDR3 runs 15 residues. CDR1 is LNHDA, CDR2 SQIVND, per germline (reference sequence). In DNA, the CDR3 is TGTGCCAGTAAGGCGCCAGAACAGATGAACACTGAAGCTTTCTTT. This translates into CASKAPEQMNTEAFF.